What follows is one T cell receptor (beta chain) and its context. The data stem from a study of blood T cell repertoires in COVID-19. Study as a whole: The United States, Italy and Spain provided the acute and convalescent COVID-19 samples. T cells, B-cell-depleted T cells, or PBMCs provided the cDNA or gDNA that served as material.

Assay used: immunoSEQ multiplex PCR; TCRdb lists only in-frame clones, some missing. Altogether 150,000 to 200,000 clones are present, around 80% being singletons, with the ten largest covering 2.9%. Germline values: CDR1 SGHNT, CDR2 YYREEE (reference sequence). Trimming stripped 0 bases from V and 7 bases from J, with 13 bases between. This CDR3 is 14 amino acids long. This clonotype was obtained from a woman aged 55-69 years with acute or convalescent COVID-19. Source material: peripheral blood. This chain uses TRBV5-4 with TRBJ1-2; the D gene is possibly TRBD1 (6 bases). The CDR3 protein is CASSLAGGGLGYTF. The CDR3 DNA is TGTGCCAGCAGCTTGGCGGGCGGGGGGCTTGGCTACACCTTC.